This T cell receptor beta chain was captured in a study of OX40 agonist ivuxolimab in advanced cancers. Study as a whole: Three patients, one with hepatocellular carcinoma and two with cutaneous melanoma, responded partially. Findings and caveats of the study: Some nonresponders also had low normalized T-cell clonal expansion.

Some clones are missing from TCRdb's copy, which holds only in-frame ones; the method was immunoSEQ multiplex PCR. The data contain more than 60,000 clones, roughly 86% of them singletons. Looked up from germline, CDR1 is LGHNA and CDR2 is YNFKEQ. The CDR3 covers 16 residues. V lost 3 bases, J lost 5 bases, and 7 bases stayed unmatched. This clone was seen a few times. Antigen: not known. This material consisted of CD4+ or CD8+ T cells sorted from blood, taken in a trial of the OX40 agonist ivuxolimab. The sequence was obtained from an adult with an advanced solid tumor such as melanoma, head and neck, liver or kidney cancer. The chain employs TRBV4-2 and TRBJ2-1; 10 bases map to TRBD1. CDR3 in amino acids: CASSHLGQGINNEQFF. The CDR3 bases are TGTGCCAGCAGCCACCTGGGACAGGGGATAAACAATGAGCAGTTCTTC.